This is a list of T cell receptor beta chains from one sample in a study of blood T cells in healthy people across ages. TCRdb reanalysed the 5' RACE reads using MiXCR and keeps one entry per CDR3 protein. Altogether 710,000 or so distinct CDR3 sequences are present, about 32% being singletons, with the ten largest covering approximately 15%. The sample taken for sequencing was blood. These receptors all stem from an elderly woman in good health. CDR3s include the opening cysteine and the closing phenylalanine or tryptophan. Fields, in order: D gene, J gene, clone size, V gene, CDR3 DNA, CDR3 protein. The D gene is left open where the match is weak. Rows may omit the clone size; those that give it use once, few, many or a size class.

>NA|TRBJ1-6|many|TRBV7-9
TGTGCCAGCAGCTTAGTTCGGGAAAGCGGGTATAATTCACCCCTCCACTTT
CASSLVRESGYNSPLHF
>TRBD1|TRBJ2-7|many|TRBV6-1
TGTGCCAGCAGCCGGGACAGGCCCAACTACGAGCAGTACTTC
CASSRDRPNYEQYF
>TRBD2|TRBJ2-3|NA|TRBV3-1
TGTGCCAGCAGCCGGGGACTAGCGGGGGGGAGGGATACGCAGTATTTT
CASSRGLAGGRDTQYF
>TRBD1|TRBJ2-5|many|TRBV2
TGTGCCAGCGCAACAGGGGGCTCCCAAGAGACCCAGTACTTC
CASATGGSQETQYF
>NA|TRBJ2-1|many|TRBV14
TGTGCCAGCAGCCAAGGCGTTTCCAATGAGCAGTTCTTC
CASSQGVSNEQFF
>NA|TRBJ2-5|many|TRBV9
TGTGCCAGCAGCGTCGGTGGCAGCACCTTCCAAGAGACCCAGTACTTC
CASSVGGSTFQETQYF
>TRBD2|TRBJ2-5|NA|TRBV15
TGTGCCACCAGCAGGGGACTAGCGGGGAAAGAGACCCAGTACTTC
CATSRGLAGKETQYF
>TRBD2|TRBJ2-7|once|TRBV20-1
TGCAGTGCTCCTGGTTTAGCGGGGGCCTTCTCCTATAATGAGCAGTACTTC
CSAPGLAGAFSYNEQYF
>NA|TRBJ1-6|NA|TRBV11-2
TGTGCCAGCAGCCACCGGGGCAACAATTCACCCCTCCACTTT
CASSHRGNNSPLHF
>NA|TRBJ2-1|NA|TRBV30
TGTGCCTGGAGTCAGGGCGATGAGCAGTTCTTC
CAWSQGDEQFF
>NA|TRBJ2-7|NA|TRBV14
TGTGCCAGCAGCCCTACTCCCGGATCCGCCCCCTACGAGCAGTACTTC
CASSPTPGSAPYEQYF
>NA|TRBJ2-1|once|TRBV20-1
TGCAGTGCTGCCCGGGACATCAATGAGCAGTTCTTC
CSAARDINEQFF
>NA|TRBJ2-7|few|TRBV20-1
TGCAGTGCTAGAGACCCCCAGAGGGTTGTCTACGAGCAGTACTTC
CSARDPQRVVYEQYF
>TRBD1|TRBJ1-1|few|TRBV14
TGTGCCAGCAGCCTTAGGACAGGGGGCGTCACTGAAGCTTTCTTT
CASSLRTGGVTEAFF
>TRBD2|TRBJ2-5|many|TRBV6-1
TGTGCCAGCGGGGGAATAGCGGGGATAGTAGAGACCCAGTACTTC
CASGGIAGIVETQYF
>NA|TRBJ2-7|many|TRBV27
TGTGCCAGCAGTTTATCCGGGGCCGGTTACGAGCAGTACTTC
CASSLSGAGYEQYF
>NA|TRBJ1-1|NA|TRBV6-5
TGTGTCAGCACCCGGAACACTGAAGCTTTCTTT
CVSTRNTEAFF
>NA|TRBJ1-1|many|TRBV28
TGTGCCAGCACCCTAGGAAGGTTGACTGAAGCTTTCTTT
CASTLGRLTEAFF
>TRBD1|TRBJ2-1|many|TRBV2
TGTGCCAGCAGGGACAGGGGGCTGGAGAATGAGCAGTTCTTC
CASRDRGLENEQFF
>NA|TRBJ1-2|NA|TRBV4-3
TGCGCCAGCAGCCAAGATCTCGCACCCAACTATGGCTACACCTTC
CASSQDLAPNYGYTF
>NA|TRBJ1-6|NA|TRBV5-1
TGCGCCAGCACGTCTGGGAATTCACCCCTCCACTTT
CASTSGNSPLHF
>NA|TRBJ2-5|NA|TRBV21-1
TGTGCCAGCAGCAAATTTGAGGGCGGGGTGGGAGAGACCCAGTACTTC
CASSKFEGGVGETQYF
>NA|TRBJ1-2|many|TRBV5-1
TGCGCCAGCAGCGTGGGGACATCTAACTATGGCTACACCTTC
CASSVGTSNYGYTF
>TRBD1|TRBJ1-1|NA|TRBV29-1
TGCAGCGTTGCCCCCCCAGGGGGGGGATCGAACACTGAAGCTTTCTTT
CSVAPPGGGSNTEAFF
>TRBD2|TRBJ2-1|NA|TRBV20-1
TGCAGTGCTAGACGGGACTATAGCTCCTACAATGAGCAGTTCTTC
CSARRDYSSYNEQFF
>NA|TRBJ2-2|few|TRBV6-2/TRBV6-3
TGTGCCAGCAGACCCAGACAGTTCCTGGGTCCCGGGGAGCTGTTTTTT
CASRPRQFLGPGELFF
>NA|TRBJ2-7|many|TRBV5-5
TGTGCCAGCAGCTTGATGCTTACGGCGAGCTCCTACGAGCAGTACTTC
CASSLMLTASSYEQYF
>TRBD1|TRBJ1-1|few|TRBV14
TGTGCCAGCAGCCGCAGGACAGGGCGGGACACTGAAGCTTTCTTT
CASSRRTGRDTEAFF
>TRBD1|TRBJ1-6|many|TRBV5-1
TGCGCCAGCAGCTGGGGACAGGGTCCTAATTCACCCCTCCACTTT
CASSWGQGPNSPLHF
>NA|TRBJ2-7|NA|TRBV7-2
TGTGCCAGCAGTCCCCAAGGCGGGACGTCCTACGAGCAGTACTTC
CASSPQGGTSYEQYF
>TRBD1|TRBJ2-3|many|TRBV7-2
TGTGCCAGCAGCTCCGGACAGGGATGGACAGATACGCAGTATTTT
CASSSGQGWTDTQYF
>TRBD2|TRBJ2-5|many|TRBV29-1
TGCAGCTTCCCCCCATCGGGGGGGCGCGCCCAAGAGACCCAGTACTTC
CSFPPSGGRAQETQYF
>TRBD1|TRBJ2-7|many|TRBV20-1
TGCAGTGCTAGACCCGGGACAGGGGTCTACGAGCAGTACTTC
CSARPGTGVYEQYF
>NA|TRBJ2-1|NA|TRBV27
TGTGCCAGCAGTTTCCCGGGACCCAGGAAGGAGTTCTTC
CASSFPGPRKEFF
>TRBD2|TRBJ2-3|NA|TRBV28
TGCGCCAGCAGTCCCGGAACTAGCGGGCACACAGATACGCAGTATTTT
CASSPGTSGHTDTQYF
>NA|TRBJ2-5|NA|TRBV20-1
TGCAGTGCTTCACAGACCCAGTACTTC
CSASQTQYF
>NA|TRBJ2-5|many|TRBV12-3/TRBV12-4
TGTGCCAGCAGTCCTAAAGCGGGCCCAGGGGAGACCCAGTACTTC
CASSPKAGPGETQYF